Below, one TCR beta chain is given with its context. The sample belongs to a study of control samples from healthy donors and cancer patients. The assay was immunoSEQ multiplex PCR, and TCRdb's table has in-frame clones only and misses some. The sample lists 110,000 to 150,000 clones; approximately 94% were seen once. The ends were cut back, 1 base at V and 8 bases at J, with 6 bases in the middle. The CDR3 has 12 residues. Germline loops: CDR1 SEHNR, CDR2 FQNEAQ (reference sequence). The TCR sequence derives from a middle-aged man in good health. This chain links TRBV7-9 with TRBJ2-1; D not certain. The specimen was blood. The CDR3 sequence is CASSLVSDEQFF. Written as DNA, the CDR3 is TGTGCCAGCAGCTTAGTATCCGATGAGCAGTTCTTC. Drawing the rest from reference TRBV7-9 and TRBJ2-1, the complete variable domain is DTGVSQNPRHKITKRGQNVTFRCDPISEHNRLYWYRQTLGQGPEFLTYFQNEAQLEKSRLLSDRFSAERPKGSFSTLEIQRTEQGDSAMYLCASSLVSDEQFFGPGTRLTVL.